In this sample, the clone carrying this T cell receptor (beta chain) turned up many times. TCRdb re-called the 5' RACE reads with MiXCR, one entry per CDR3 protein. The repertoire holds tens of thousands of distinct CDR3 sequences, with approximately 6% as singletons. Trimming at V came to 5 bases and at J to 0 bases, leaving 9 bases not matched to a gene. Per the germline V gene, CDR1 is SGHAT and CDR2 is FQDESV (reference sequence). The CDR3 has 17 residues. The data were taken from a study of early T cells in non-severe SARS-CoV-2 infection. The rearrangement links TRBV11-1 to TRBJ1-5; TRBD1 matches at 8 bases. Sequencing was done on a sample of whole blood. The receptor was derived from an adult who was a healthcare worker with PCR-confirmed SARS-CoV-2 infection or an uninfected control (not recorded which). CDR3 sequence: CASSPPARGPSNQPQHF. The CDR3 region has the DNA TGTGCCAGCAGCCCCCCTGCCAGGGGGCCTAGCAATCAGCCCCAGCATTTT. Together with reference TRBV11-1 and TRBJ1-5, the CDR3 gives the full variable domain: EAEVAQSPRYKITEKSQAVAFWCDPISGHATLYWYRQILGQGPELLVQFQDESVVDDSQLPKDRFSAERLKGVDSTLKIQPAELGDSAMYLCASSPPARGPSNQPQHFGDGTRLSIL.